The rows below give T cell receptor beta chains drawn from one sample of a study of cytomegalovirus exposure and HLA in healthy donors. The assay was immunoSEQ multiplex PCR, and TCRdb's table has in-frame clones only and misses some. The table has under 70,000 clones, more than 80% seen once. Sequenced input: PBMCs. Every receptor here comes from a woman aged 30 to 39 in good health and CMV-seronegative. Both conserved end residues are part of each CDR3. A D gene is named only where the DNA matches it firmly. The size entry is marked missing in some rows and otherwise reads once, few, many or a size class.

j_call clone_size v_call d_call cdr3_aa cdr3_nt
TRBJ1-1 once TRBV19 - CASSIVGVGDTEAFF TGTGCCAGTAGTATCGTCGGGGTAGGCGACACTGAAGCTTTCTTT
TRBJ2-3 - TRBV9 TRBD1 CASSGRDRRRTDTQYF TGTGCCAGCAGCGGCCGGGACAGGCGACGCACAGATACGCAGTATTTT
TRBJ2-3 - TRBV7-3 TRBD2 CASSFRASGSFDTQYF TGTGCCAGCAGCTTTAGGGCTAGCGGGAGTTTCGATACGCAGTATTTT
TRBJ1-5 - TRBV5-5 - CASSDHYRGSNQPQHF TGTGCCAGCAGCGACCACTACAGAGGGAGCAATCAGCCCCAGCATTTT
TRBJ2-5 - TRBV27 - CASSSAWENFQETQYF TGTGCCAGCAGCTCCGCTTGGGAGAATTTCCAAGAGACCCAGTACTTC
TRBJ2-1 - TRBV27 TRBD2 CASSLTSGRAHVSNEQFF TGTGCCAGCAGTTTGACTAGCGGGAGGGCCCACGTCTCCAATGAGCAGTTCTTC
TRBJ1-2 - TRBV27 TRBD1 CASSSQGAYGYTF TGTGCCAGCAGTTCCCAGGGGGCTTATGGCTACACCTTC
TRBJ1-5 few TRBV5-1 - CASSRVVGQPQHF TGCGCCAGCAGCCGGGTAGTGGGTCAGCCCCAGCATTTT
TRBJ1-1 - TRBV11-2 - CASSLLPGVDTEAFF TGTGCCAGCAGCTTACTTCCGGGAGTGGACACTGAAGCTTTCTTT
TRBJ1-5 - TRBV7-8 TRBD1 CASRLGQGSYQPQHF TGTGCCAGCAGATTGGGACAGGGGAGTTATCAGCCCCAGCATTTT
TRBJ2-2 few TRBV6-5 - CASSYSLNTGELFF TGTGCCAGCAGTTACTCCCTGAACACCGGGGAGCTGTTTTTT
TRBJ1-1 - TRBV29-1 - CSVELQGTTEAFF TGCAGCGTTGAGTTGCAGGGAACCACTGAAGCTTTCTTT
TRBJ2-7 - TRBV7-9 TRBD1 CSSSFGQGSYEQYF TGTTCCAGCAGCTTCGGACAGGGTTCCTACGAGCAGTACTTC
TRBJ2-5 - TRBV30 TRBD1 CAWSGYRGYPQETQYF TGTGCCTGGAGTGGTTACAGGGGTTATCCCCAAGAGACCCAGTACTTC
TRBJ2-3 - TRBV9 - CASSVGQADTQYF TGTGCCAGCAGCGTAGGGCAGGCAGATACGCAGTATTTT
TRBJ2-5 - TRBV5-1 TRBD1 CASTTGQVGFQETQYF TGCGCCAGCACAACGGGACAGGTGGGTTTCCAAGAGACCCAGTACTTC
TRBJ1-2 - TRBV5-1 - CASSPPDWGDGYTF TGCGCCAGCAGCCCCCCGGACTGGGGGGATGGCTACACCTTC